This T cell receptor (beta chain) is drawn from a study of type 1 and type 2 diabetes patients. Amplification started from genomic DNA. Multiplex PCR with 30 forward and 13 reverse primers amplified the TCR beta CDR3. TCRdb redid the calling of the multiplex PCR reads with MiXCR, one entry per CDR3 protein. Here the sample spans a few hundred thousand distinct CDR3 sequences, more than 45% being singletons. This clonotype was seen only a few times. Its antigen remains unknown. Overall study findings and caveats: Type 2 diabetes and control samples shared highly correlated V and J usage, averaging approximately 0.97. In CD4+ and CD8+ T cells, type 2 diabetes diversity exceeded type 1. A median of one highly-expanded CD4+ clone, covering about 3.7% of reads, occurred in type 2 diabetes.

Peripheral blood, 7.5 to 10 milliliters per participant, was collected. The sample comprised peripheral blood mononuclear cells (PBMCs). This clonotype originated in a man aged 18 to 30 with type 2 diabetes.

For the CDR3, the DNA is TGTGCCATCAGTCAGGGGGTCGGGGCCAACGTCCTGACTTTC. It specifies CAISQGVGANVLTF. The J gene is TRBJ2-6, the V gene TRBV10-3; 7 nucleotides align to TRBD1. This CDR3 comprises 14 residues. Germline-derived CDR1 and CDR2 are ENHRY and SYGVKD. V gave up 5 bases and J gave up 4 bases; unmatched junction bases: 2.